These 5 T cell receptor beta chains came from one sample sequenced in a study of blood T cell repertoires in COVID-19. Sequenced by immunoSEQ multiplex PCR; TCRdb stores in-frame clones only, minus some. The sample has 20,000 to 30,000 clones, around 60% seen once. Sequencing was performed on peripheral blood. These receptors were collected from a man in his fifties or sixties with active or convalescent COVID-19.

The sample holds a few counts of this clone. V usage is TRBV20-1 and J usage is TRBJ2-3, with TRBD2 matching 9 bases. J was trimmed by 9 bases and V by 5 bases; bases with no gene match: 3. CDR1 DFQATT and CDR2 SNEGSKA come from the germline V gene (reference sequence). The CDR3 is 11 residues long. Here the CDR3 DNA reads TGCAGTGCTGGAACTAGCGGGACGCAGTATTTT. Its protein is CSAGTSGTQYF.

This clone occurred once. The chain carries TRBV4-1 and TRBJ1-4, with D possibly matching TRBD1 (5 bases). Looked up from germline, CDR1 is MGHRA and CDR2 is YSYEKL. V was trimmed by 1 base and J by 8 bases, leaving 20 bases between them. This CDR3 spans 17 amino acids. CDR3 loop: CASSQGPSQGKYEKLFF. The CDR3 DNA sequence: TGCGCCAGCAGCCAAGGGCCCTCGCAGGGCAAATACGAAAAACTGTTTTTT.

As for this clone: The same CDR3 is also encoded by other DNA sequences in this sample. This chain uses TRBV5-5 with TRBJ2-1; D is unresolved. This CDR3 comprises 12 residues. CDR1 is SGHKS, CDR2 YYEKEE, per germline (reference sequence). V was trimmed by 5 bases and J by 9 bases, leaving 12 bases between them. In DNA, the CDR3 is TGTGCCAGCAGGGTTGAGCTCCGTGAGCAGTTCTTC. Protein sequence: CASRVELREQFF.

CDR3 nucleotide sequence: TGTGCCTGGAGCCTTCTCACGACAGATCAGCCCCAGCATTTT. It encodes CAWSLLTTDQPQHF. The chain combines TRBV30 with TRBJ1-5, with TRBD1 as a possible D gene (5 bases). The CDR3 loop spans 14 amino acids. Per the germline V gene, CDR1 is GTSNPN and CDR2 is SVGIG (reference sequence). Trimming pared 3 bases from V and 5 bases from J, leaving 14 bases between.

The rearrangement uses TRBV18 and TRBJ1-5; D unresolved. The CDR3 runs 15 residues. The V gene lost 2 bases and the J gene lost 5 bases, with 13 bases spanning the gap. Germline V gene lookup returns CDR1 KGHSH and CDR2 LQKENI. The CDR3 DNA follows: TGTGCCAGCTCACCAGCTTTCATGCGGGATCAGCCCCAGCATTTT. This encodes CASSPAFMRDQPQHF.